This T cell receptor beta chain was profiled in a study of cytomegalovirus exposure and HLA in healthy donors. Whole-study findings and limits: For TCR beta chains, V- and J-gene trimming was later linked to a missense DCLRE1C variant. Across donors, sequencing depth was assumed by presence/absence analyses to be roughly uniform. The classifier reportedly diagnosed cytomegalovirus status with high specificity and sensitivity. Being indistinguishable, some V segments were excluded, TRBV6-2 and TRBV6-3 among them.

The CDR3 has 14 residues. V lost 6 bases, J lost 8 bases, and 9 bases stayed unmatched. Germline CDR1 and CDR2: MNHEY and SMNVEV (reference sequence). Primers: 60 Vbeta forward and 13 Jbeta reverse. Measured with immunoSEQ multiplex PCR; TCRdb has only the in-frame clones, and not every one. The table has hundreds of thousands of clones, approximately 80% seen once; the top ten hold approximately 0.71%. The table lists this clone with a count of one. Its antigen is not known. The chain combines TRBV27 with TRBJ1-4; 7 nucleotides agree with TRBD1. The sequence was collected from a boy aged 2 to 9 in good health and CMV-seronegative. Source material: PBMCs. The CDR3 nucleotides read TGTGCCAGCAGCTTGACAGGGACGGGAGAAAAACTGTTTTTT. Protein product: CASSLTGTGEKLFF.